What follows are 20 T cell receptor beta chains derived from one specimen sequenced in a study of Graves' ophthalmopathy and Graves' hyperthyroidism. Amplified material comprised TCR beta CDR3 regions derived from RNA transcripts. HTBI-primed first-round RT-PCR preceded second-round multiplex PCR. TCRdb re-called the multiplex PCR reads through MiXCR, storing one row per CDR3 protein. The sample has about 740,000 distinct CDR3 sequences, roughly two fifths seen once. The sequenced sample consisted of peripheral blood. The source is an adult man with Graves' ophthalmopathy.

V gene TRBV11-2 combines with J gene TRBJ1-5; D is ambiguous. The CDR3 runs to 13 residues. The V end was cut by 1 base, the J end by 11 bases, with 12 bases between. CDR1 SGHAT and CDR2 FQNNGV come from the germline V gene. The DNA for the CDR3 is TGTGCCAGCAGCTTAGGAGATCAAGAGACCCAGCATTTT. Translation: CASSLGDQETQHF. Full variable domain (outside the CDR3, taken from reference TRBV11-2 and TRBJ1-5): EAGVAQSPRYKIIEKRQSVAFWCNPISGHATLYWYQQILGQGPKLLIQFQNNGVVDDSQLPKDRFSAERLKGVDSTLKIQPAKLEDSAVYLCASSLGDQETQHFGDGTRLSIL.

This clonotype came up many times. This chain uses TRBV29-1 with TRBJ2-7; 10 nucleotides agree with TRBD1. This CDR3 has 14 amino acids. Germline trimming cut 1 base from V and 6 bases from J; bases unmatched to any gene: 6. CDR1 and CDR2 (germline): SQVTM, ANQGSEA. The CDR3 protein is CSVEVVGTGVEQYF. CDR3 sequence (DNA): TGCAGCGTTGAAGTTGTTGGGACAGGGGTCGAGCAGTACTTC.

The J gene is TRBJ1-1, the V gene TRBV29-1; D is undetermined. Trimming took off 3 bases at V and 2 bases at J, with 7 bases between the two ends. Germline V CDR1 and CDR2: SQVTM, ANQGSEA. The CDR3 has 12 amino acids. The CDR3 DNA reads TGCAGCGTTGATGACCGAAACACTGAAGCTTTCTTT. Translating it yields CSVDDRNTEAFF. Filled out from reference TRBV29-1 and TRBJ1-1, the complete variable domain reads SAVISQKPSRDICQRGTSLTIQCQVDSQVTMMFWYRQQPGQSLTLIATANQGSEATYESGFVIDKFPISRPNLTFSTLTVSNMSPEDSSIYLCSVDDRNTEAFFGQGTRLTVV.

The V gene is TRBV7-9, the J gene TRBJ1-4, with 7 nucleotides matching TRBD1. Trimming at V came to 5 bases and at J to 5 bases, leaving 29 bases not matched to a gene. CDR3 length equals 22 residues. The germline V gene has CDR1 SEHNR and CDR2 FQNEAQ (reference sequence). The CDR3: CASSTHPDAYETGLLVNEKLFF. CDR3 DNA: TGTGCCAGCAGCACCCACCCTGACGCCTACGAGACAGGGCTATTAGTGAATGAAAAACTGTTTTTT.

With regard to this clonotype: Just one base apart from a much larger clone, this may be a read error. The chain recombines TRBV7-9 with TRBJ2-5, with a tentative D call TRBD1 (5 bases). The CDR3 loop spans 15 amino acids. Germline V gives CDR1 SEHNR, CDR2 FQNEAQ (reference sequence). CDR3 protein: CASSLAPTVQEIQYF. In DNA, the CDR3 is TGTGCCAGCAGCTTAGCACCGACAGTCCAAGAGATCCAGTACTTC. Together with reference TRBV7-9 and TRBJ2-5, the CDR3 gives the full variable domain: DTGVSQNPRHKITKRGQNVTFRCDPISEHNRLYWYRQTLGQGPEFLTYFQNEAQLEKSRLLSDRFSAERPKGSFSTLEIQRTEQGDSAMYLCASSLAPTVQEIQYFGPGTRLLVL.

This clonotype was picked up a small number of times. The gene calls are TRBV2 and TRBJ2-2; the match to TRBD2 covers 7 bases. Germline V gene data show CDR1 as SNHLY and CDR2 as FYNNEI. With 6 bases clipped from V and 0 bases from J, the junction kept 7 bases outside the gene matches. This CDR3 has 16 residues. Written as DNA, the CDR3 is TGTGCCAGCAGCTTAGACGCGGGGGCGAACACCGGGGAGCTGTTTTTT. This translates into CASSLDAGANTGELFF. Supplemented by reference TRBV2 and TRBJ2-2, the full variable domain reads EPEVTQTPSHQVTQMGQEVILRCVPISNHLYFYWYRQILGQKVEFLVSFYNNEISEKSEIFDDQFSVERPDGSNFTLKIRSTKLEDSAMYFCASSLDAGANTGELFFGEGSRLTVL.

A remark on this clonotype: Just one base apart from a much larger clone, this may be a read error. This chain links TRBV7-9 with TRBJ1-2, with 8 nucleotides matching TRBD1. The CDR3 has 13 residues. CDR1 and CDR2 (germline): SEHNR, FQNEAQ (reference sequence). The DNA of the CDR3 is TGTACCAGCAGCCCAGGGGGCGTCTATGGCTACACCTTC. Translation: CTSSPGGVYGYTF. The full variable domain, with the rest looked up from reference TRBV7-9 and TRBJ1-2, is DTGVSQNPRHKITKRGQNVTFRCDPISEHNRLYWYRQTLGQGPEFLTYFQNEAQLEKSRLLSDRFSAERPKGSFSTLEIQRTEQGDSAMYLCTSSPGGVYGYTFGSGTRLTVV.

The sample holds a few counts of this clonotype. The V and J genes are TRBV5-1 and TRBJ2-7; possible D gene TRBD2, 6 bases. CDR1 is SGHRS and CDR2 is YFSETQ in the germline V gene. V shed 5 bases and J shed 0 bases, with 12 bases lying between them. CDR3 length: 14 amino acids. The CDR3 DNA is TGCGCCAGCAGGGCGCGGGATACCTCCTACGAGCAGTACTTC. Translation: CASRARDTSYEQYF.

This rearrangement joins TRBV11-1 to TRBJ1-1; no definite D call. In germline, CDR1 is SGHAT, CDR2 FQDESV (reference sequence). This CDR3 comprises 11 residues. The V end lost 1 base, the J end lost 9 bases, and 6 bases lay between the germline ends. In DNA form, the CDR3 reads TGTGCCAGCAGCTTAGTGGGTAAAGCTTTCTTT. Encoded protein: CASSLVGKAFF.

Comments on this clonotype: The junction departs from germline at one end; a sequencing error may be responsible. The genes are TRBV5-1 and TRBJ1-4, with no clear D. The CDR3 has 14 residues. Germline assignment: CDR1 SGHRS and CDR2 YFSETQ. The CDR3 region has the DNA TGTGCCAGTACGGGAGGAGCCTCCAGAGAAAAACTGTTTTTT. It specifies CASTGGASREKLFF. Combining the CDR3 with reference TRBV5-1 and TRBJ1-4 gives the whole variable domain KAGVTQTPRYLIKTRGQQVTLSCSPISGHRSVSWYQQTPGQGLQFLFEYFSETQRNKGNFPGRFSGRQFSNSRSEMNVSTLELGDSALYLCASTGGASREKLFFGSGTQLSVL.

The chain uses TRBV25-1 and TRBJ2-2, with D maybe TRBD1 (5 bases). The V end lost 9 bases, the J end lost 2 bases, and 10 bases lay between the germline ends. Per germline, CDR1 MGHDK and CDR2 SYGVNS. The CDR3 has 13 amino acids. The CDR3 DNA is TGTGCCAGTCATGGGGCAAACACCGGGGAGCTGTTTTTT. It is translated as CASHGANTGELFF.

This clonotype was picked up many times. This rearrangement joins TRBV2 to TRBJ2-6; a weak D match, TRBD1 (6 bases). The length of the CDR3 is 15 residues. V gave up 7 bases and J gave up 0 bases, with 10 bases separating them. Germline assignment: CDR1 SNHLY and CDR2 FYNNEI. CDR3 DNA: TGTGCCAGCAATCTAGGGGGCTCTGGGGCCAACGTCCTGACTTTC. Protein sequence: CASNLGGSGANVLTF.

This clonotype has a count of ten or more. This sequence joins TRBV2 and TRBJ1-5, with a possible D match to TRBD1 (6 bases). This CDR3 contains 14 residues. Trimming shortened V by 3 bases and J by 3 bases, and 9 bases separated the two germline ends. Germline V CDR1 and CDR2: SNHLY, FYNNEI. CDR3 nucleotides: TGTGCCAGCAGTGATCAGGGGAACAATCAGCCCCAGCATTTT. Its translation: CASSDQGNNQPQHF. The full variable domain, rest sourced from reference TRBV2 and TRBJ1-5, is EPEVTQTPSHQVTQMGQEVILRCVPISNHLYFYWYRQILGQKVEFLVSFYNNEISEKSEIFDDQFSVERPDGSNFTLKIRSTKLEDSAMYFCASSDQGNNQPQHFGDGTRLSIL.

The chain links TRBV29-1 to TRBJ1-2, with 9 bases lining up with TRBD1. Trimming cost V 6 bases and J 2 bases; bases outside gene matches: 7. The CDR3 has 14 amino acids. The germline CDR1 and CDR2 sequences are SQVTM and ANQGSEA. The CDR3 reads CSVEGQGQNYGYTF. The CDR3 DNA follows: TGCAGCGTAGAGGGACAGGGCCAGAACTATGGCTACACCTTC.

This clonotype was seen a few times. The V gene is TRBV30, the J gene TRBJ1-1; D ambiguous. Trimming shortened V by 0 bases and J by 8 bases, and 7 bases separated the two germline ends. This CDR3 has 11 amino acids. Germline V CDR1 and CDR2: GTSNPN, SVGIG (reference sequence). The CDR3: CAWSVKGEAFF. The DNA of the CDR3 is TGTGCCTGGAGTGTCAAGGGAGAAGCTTTCTTT.

This chain links TRBV20-1 with TRBJ1-2; maybe TRBD1 (5 bases). The V end lost 5 bases, the J end lost 8 bases, and 9 bases lay between the germline ends. This CDR3 has 10 amino acids. CDR1 is DFQATT and CDR2 is SNEGSKA in the germline V gene (reference sequence). As DNA, the CDR3 is TGCAGTGCTGGCAGGGTGGGCTACACCTTC. Residues: CSAGRVGYTF.

This clonotype turned up a few times. The gene calls are TRBV10-2 and TRBJ2-7; the match to TRBD1 covers 8 bases. Trimming at V came to 0 bases and at J to 2 bases, leaving 3 bases not matched to a gene. The CDR3 has 15 amino acids. Germline loops: CDR1 WSHSY, CDR2 SAAADI. Written as DNA, the CDR3 is TGCGCCAGCAGTGAGTCGACAGGGGCCCCCTACGAGCAGTACTTC. Its protein product is CASSESTGAPYEQYF.

This clonotype was observed many times. The chain links TRBV29-1 to TRBJ1-1; D remains unclear. The CDR3 extends over 13 amino acids. Trimming removed 3 bases at V and 3 bases at J, with 11 bases between. Germline V CDR1 and CDR2: SQVTM, ANQGSEA. The CDR3 loop reads CSVDWGRDTEAFF. The CDR3 DNA sequence: TGCAGCGTTGATTGGGGAAGGGACACTGAAGCTTTCTTT.

This chain joins TRBV25-1 and TRBJ2-7, with 12 bases aligning to TRBD1. Germline V CDR1 and CDR2: MGHDK, SYGVNS. CDR3 size: 16 residues. V gave up 10 bases and J gave up 5 bases; unmatched junction bases: 15. CDR3 region: CATPGTGGLFGNEQYF. CDR3 DNA: TGTGCCACCCCCGGGACAGGGGGCTTATTCGGAAACGAGCAGTACTTC.

This clonotype was seen ten or more times. V usage is TRBV6-5 and J usage is TRBJ1-2; a possible D gene is TRBD1 (5 bases). Germline CDR1 is MNHEY and CDR2 is SVGAGI. V was shortened by 5 bases and J by 5 bases, with 21 bases between the two germline ends. This CDR3 is 16 amino acids long. CDR3 sequence: CASSEKRSWDRYGYTF. CDR3 DNA: TGTGCCAGCAGTGAAAAGCGGAGTTGGGACCGTTATGGCTACACCTTC.